This TCR beta chain was retrieved from a study of STAT5B mutations in CD4+ large granular lymphocyte leukemia. Controls came from buffy coats of healthy blood donors. Note on this clone: What it recognizes is unknown.

The assay was immunoSEQ multiplex PCR, and TCRdb's table has in-frame clones only and misses some. The table has about 26,000 clones, around 86% seen once. V was shortened by 0 bases and J by 9 bases, with 11 bases between the two germline ends. Germline CDR1 LNHNV, CDR2 YYDKDF (reference sequence). This CDR3 is 13 amino acids long. General observations from the study: 8/27 top patient clones versus 2/35 control clones were TRBV06-family. Roughly a quarter of private leukemic clonotypes occurred rarely in other patients' non-leukemic repertoires.

The receptor was isolated from a human donor in good health. The material sequenced was CD4+ T cells from blood buffy coats. J is TRBJ2-5 and V is TRBV15, with D possibly TRBD2 on 7 matching bases. CDR3 amino acids: CATSRDPGGPQYF. CDR3 in DNA: TGTGCCACCAGCAGAGACCCCGGGGGGCCCCAGTACTTC.